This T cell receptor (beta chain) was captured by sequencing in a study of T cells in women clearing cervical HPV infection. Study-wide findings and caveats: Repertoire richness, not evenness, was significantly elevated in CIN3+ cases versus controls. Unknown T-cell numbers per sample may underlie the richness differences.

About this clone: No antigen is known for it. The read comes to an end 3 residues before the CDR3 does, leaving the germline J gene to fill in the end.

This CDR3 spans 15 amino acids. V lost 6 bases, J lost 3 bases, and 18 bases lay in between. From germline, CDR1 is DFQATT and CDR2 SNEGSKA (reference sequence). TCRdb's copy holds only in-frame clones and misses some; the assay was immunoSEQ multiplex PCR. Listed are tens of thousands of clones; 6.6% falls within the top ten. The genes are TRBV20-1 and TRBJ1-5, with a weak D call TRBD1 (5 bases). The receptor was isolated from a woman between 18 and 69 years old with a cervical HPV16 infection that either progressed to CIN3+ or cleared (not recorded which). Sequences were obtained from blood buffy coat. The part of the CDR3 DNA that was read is TGCAGTGCGAGTGTTTTTGGACAATCCAATCAGCCC. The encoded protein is CSASVFGQSNQP. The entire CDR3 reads CSASVFGQSNQPQHF.